A selection of T cell receptor beta chains follows, all from one sample in a study of regulatory T cells in long-lasting Graves disease. TCRdb reanalysed the multiplex PCR reads using MiXCR and keeps one entry per CDR3 protein. The sample lists over 500,000 distinct CDR3 sequences, about 16% occurring once. These same records also appear under a second study, on T cells in Graves' hyperthyroidism and ophthalmopathy.

The source was peripheral blood mononuclear cells (PBMCs), collected at new diagnosis, from a patient treated with antithyroid drugs. These receptors all come from a man aged 18 to 29 with Graves disease. Both conserved end residues are part of each CDR3. The D gene is left open where the match is weak. Only some rows state a clone size, as once, few, many or a class for expanded clones.

TRBJ2-5,.,many,TRBV6-1,CASRRRRDQETQYF,TGTGCCAGCAGACGGAGGCGGGACCAAGAGACCCAGTACTTC
TRBJ2-1,TRBD2,few,TRBV6-4,CTSSPTSGSFNEQFF,TGTACCAGCAGCCCTACTAGCGGGAGCTTCAATGAGCAGTTCTTC
TRBJ1-1,.,few,TRBV19,CATGTPGGGEAFF,TGTGCCACCGGGACCCCCGGGGGAGGTGAAGCTTTCTTT
TRBJ2-2,TRBD1,.,TRBV15,CATSRAGTGSGELFF,TGTGCCACCAGCAGAGCGGGGACAGGGTCCGGGGAGCTGTTTTTT
TRBJ1-1,TRBD1,few,TRBV10-3,CATTGTGDTEAFF,TGTGCCACCACCGGGACAGGGGACACTGAAGCTTTCTTT
TRBJ2-7,TRBD1,few,TRBV11-2,CASSLDQHGTAPYEQYF,TGTGCCAGCAGCTTAGACCAGCACGGGACAGCACCCTACGAGCAGTACTTC
TRBJ2-2,TRBD1,many,TRBV28,CASSFPRRRDRGNTGELFF,TGTGCCAGCAGTTTCCCCCGTCGCCGGGACAGAGGGAACACCGGGGAGCTGTTTTTT
TRBJ1-2,.,many,TRBV20-1,CSARDRRGGNYGYTF,TGCAGTGCTAGAGATCGTCGCGGAGGGAACTATGGCTACACCTTC
TRBJ1-2,TRBD1,.,TRBV6-1,CASSAQGQGDFYGYTF,TGTGCCAGCAGTGCCCAGGGACAGGGGGATTTCTATGGCTACACCTTC
TRBJ2-1,.,.,TRBV4-1,CASSQERTAYNEQFF,TGCGCCAGCAGCCAAGAAAGGACAGCCTACAATGAGCAGTTCTTC
TRBJ1-1,TRBD1,.,TRBV7-8,CASSIDRDGMNTEAFF,TGTGCCAGCAGCATTGACAGGGACGGAATGAACACTGAAGCTTTCTTT
TRBJ2-2,.,.,TRBV7-3,CASSLNPGQGSNTGELFF,TGTGCCAGCAGCTTAAACCCCGGGCAGGGATCGAACACCGGGGAGCTGTTTTTT
TRBJ2-5,TRBD2,many,TRBV11-2,CASTRAAGAQETQYF,TGTGCCAGCACCCGGGCAGCGGGGGCCCAAGAGACCCAGTACTTC
TRBJ2-7,TRBD1,many,TRBV28,CASTSDRGETEQYF,TGTGCCAGCACCTCGGACAGGGGGGAAACCGAGCAGTACTTC
TRBJ1-1,.,.,TRBV7-9,CASSSLIGTEAFF,TGTGCCAGCAGCTCCCTGATAGGGACTGAAGCTTTCTTT
TRBJ1-5,.,many,TRBV6-2/TRBV6-3,CASSEYGGNQPQHF,TGTGCCAGCAGTGAATACGGCGGAAATCAGCCCCAGCATTTT
TRBJ2-1,TRBD1,many,TRBV11-3,CASSLAVGQGYGEQFF,TGTGCCAGCAGCTTAGCAGTGGGACAGGGATACGGCGAGCAGTTCTTC
TRBJ2-5,TRBD2,.,TRBV6-5,CASSSLGSGSKEGTQYF,TGTGCCAGCAGTTCTTTGGGTAGCGGGAGTAAAGAGGGGACCCAGTACTTC
TRBJ1-4,.,.,TRBV5-1,CASSMGAGAGEKLFF,TGCGCCAGCAGCATGGGCGCGGGGGCCGGTGAAAAACTGTTTTTT
TRBJ1-1,TRBD1,many,TRBV5-1,CASSLQGESAEAFF,TGCGCCAGCAGCTTACAGGGGGAAAGTGCTGAAGCTTTCTTT
TRBJ2-2,TRBD2,.,TRBV15,CATSREGLAGGPGTGELFF,TGTGCCACCAGCAGAGAAGGACTAGCGGGAGGGCCAGGGACCGGGGAGCTGTTTTTT
TRBJ1-1,TRBD1,many,TRBV29-1,CSVGGRDSTEAFF,TGCAGCGTTGGCGGCCGGGACAGTACTGAAGCTTTCTTT
TRBJ2-2,TRBD1,many,TRBV6-5,CASSSPGQGNTGELFF,TGTGCCAGCAGTTCTCCGGGACAGGGAAACACCGGGGAGCTGTTTTTT
TRBJ2-1,.,many,TRBV13,CASSGGISYNEQFF,TGTGCCAGCAGCGGGGGTATTTCCTACAATGAGCAGTTCTTC
TRBJ1-3,.,many,TRBV12-3/TRBV12-4,CASTETPASGNTIYF,TGTGCCAGCACCGAAACCCCAGCCTCTGGAAACACCATATATTTT
TRBJ2-1,.,.,TRBV18,CASSLRLGYEQFF,TGTGCCAGCTCACTCAGACTGGGGTATGAGCAGTTCTTC
TRBJ2-7,TRBD2,many,TRBV20-1,CSARAPGLAGADEQYF,TGCAGTGCTAGAGCCCCCGGACTAGCGGGAGCAGACGAGCAGTACTTC
TRBJ2-3,TRBD2,.,TRBV20-1,CSASGGRARDTQYF,TGCAGTGCTAGCGGCGGGAGGGCCAGAGATACGCAGTATTTT
TRBJ2-7,.,many,TRBV13,CASSPPPGRRDTRYEQYF,TGTGCCAGCAGCCCCCCTCCCGGGCGGCGGGACACTCGCTACGAGCAGTACTTC
TRBJ2-7,TRBD2,.,TRBV20-1,CSARGTSQTYEQYF,TGCAGTGCTAGGGGGACTAGCCAGACCTACGAGCAGTACTTC
TRBJ2-7,.,many,TRBV28,CASRPWRASYEQYF,TGTGCCAGCAGGCCCTGGCGGGCCAGCTACGAGCAGTACTTC
TRBJ2-5,.,many,TRBV12-3/TRBV12-4,CASSYFGTEETQYF,TGTGCCAGCAGTTACTTCGGGACCGAAGAGACCCAGTACTTC
TRBJ2-4,.,many,TRBV28,CASGGNGLQYF,TGTGCCAGCGGGGGCAACGGACTCCAGTACTTC
TRBJ2-2,.,few,TRBV11-2,CASSLDSGQRGGELFF,TGTGCCAGCAGCTTAGATTCCGGACAGAGGGGCGGGGAGCTGTTTTTT
TRBJ2-7,TRBD2,many,TRBV5-1,CASSLVQREYEQYF,TGCGCCAGCAGCTTGGTCCAGCGGGAGTACGAGCAGTACTTC
TRBJ1-1,TRBD1,.,TRBV24-1,CATSDTRQGGNTEAFF,TGTGCCACCAGTGATACTCGACAGGGTGGGAACACTGAAGCTTTCTTT
TRBJ2-1,.,many,TRBV11-2,CASSLDLALEQFF,TGTGCCAGCAGCTTAGACCTAGCCCTTGAGCAGTTCTTC
TRBJ1-3,.,.,TRBV5-1,CASTLHSEGTIYF,TGCGCCAGCACGCTTCACTCGGAAGGCACCATATATTTT
TRBJ1-5,.,many,TRBV3-1,CASIVPHGGISNQPQHF,TGTGCCAGCATCGTCCCCCACGGGGGAATTAGCAATCAGCCCCAGCATTTT
TRBJ2-4,.,many,TRBV12-3/TRBV12-4,CASMEGEYIQYF,TGTGCCAGCATGGAAGGGGAGTACATTCAGTACTTC
TRBJ2-3,TRBD1,many,TRBV11-2,CASSLGQGEGDTQYF,TGTGCCAGCAGCCTGGGACAGGGGGAAGGAGATACGCAGTATTTT